This T cell receptor (beta chain) was obtained from a study of blood T cell repertoires in COVID-19. The overall study: Donors in the United States, Italy and Spain gave samples during acute or convalescent COVID-19. T cells, B-cell-depleted T cells, or PBMCs supplied cDNA or gDNA.

The CDR3 covers 15 residues. CDR1 is DFQATT and CDR2 is SNEGSKA in the germline V gene (reference sequence). With 3 bases clipped from V and 7 bases from J, the junction kept 11 bases outside the gene matches. In the original workflow: How many nucleated cells were present was estimated from reference gene primer amplification. Sequencing was performed with immunoSEQ multiplex PCR; in TCRdb, only in-frame clones are kept and a portion is missing. V and J calls and clone size follow that table, whereas D and trimming were derived from the DNA. The sample contains around 63,000 clones, around 81% of which appear only once. This clone was seen just once.

The gene calls are TRBV20-1 and TRBJ2-7, with 11 bases identical to TRBD1. The sequenced material came from peripheral blood. This sequence originates from a man in his sixties with acute or convalescent COVID-19. CDR3 amino acids: CSASPSDRGRGEQYF. In nucleotides, the CDR3 is TGCAGTGCTAGTCCGTCGGACAGGGGGCGAGGAGAGCAGTACTTC.